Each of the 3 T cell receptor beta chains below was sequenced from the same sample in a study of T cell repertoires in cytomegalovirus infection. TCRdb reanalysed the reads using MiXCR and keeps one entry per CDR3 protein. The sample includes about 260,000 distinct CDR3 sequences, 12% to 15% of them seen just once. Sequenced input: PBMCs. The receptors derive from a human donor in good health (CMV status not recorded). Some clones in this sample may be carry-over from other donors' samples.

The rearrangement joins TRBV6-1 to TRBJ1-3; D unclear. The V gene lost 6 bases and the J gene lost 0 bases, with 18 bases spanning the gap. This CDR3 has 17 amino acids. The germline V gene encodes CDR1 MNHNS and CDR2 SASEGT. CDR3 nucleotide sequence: TGTGCCAGCAGCCCCGGGGAGGTAGGAAGCTCTGGAAACACCATATATTTT. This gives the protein CASSPGEVGSSGNTIYF.

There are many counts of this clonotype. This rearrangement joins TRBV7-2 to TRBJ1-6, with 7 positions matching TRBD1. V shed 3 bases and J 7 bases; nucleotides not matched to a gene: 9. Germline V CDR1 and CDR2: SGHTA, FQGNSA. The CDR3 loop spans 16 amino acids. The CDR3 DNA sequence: TGTGCCAGCAGCTTGAAGCGGGACAGTGCGAATTCACCCCTCCACTTT. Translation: CASSLKRDSANSPLHF.

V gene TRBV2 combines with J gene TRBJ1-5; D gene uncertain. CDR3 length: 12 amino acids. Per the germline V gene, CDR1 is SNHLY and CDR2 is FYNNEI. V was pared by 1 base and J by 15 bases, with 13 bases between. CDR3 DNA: TGTGCCAGCAGTGAAGATGGCCCAAAGGGGCATTTT. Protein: CASSEDGPKGHF. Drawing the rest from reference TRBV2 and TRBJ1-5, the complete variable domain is EPEVTQTPSHQVTQMGQEVILRCVPISNHLYFYWYRQILGQKVEFLVSFYNNEISEKSEIFDDQFSVERPDGSNFTLKIRSTKLEDSAMYFCASSEDGPKGHFGDGTRLSIL.